This entry describes one TCR beta chain. Its antigen is not known. The sample contains more than one DNA sequence encoding this CDR3. Trimming stripped 0 bases from V and 4 bases from J, with 10 bases between. CDR1 MNHNS and CDR2 SASEGT come from the germline V gene. The CDR3 has 15 amino acids. The entry originates in a study of shared clonotypes between healthy human individuals. Study-wide context: The cohort had a couple of women and a few men, ages 18 to 49. General study points: Even with large depth, rarefaction showed that sorted-subset sequencing was incomplete. Clonotype sharing among donors was expected to depend on sequencing depth. Generation probabilities of non-shared clonotypes were lower (relative to those shared by all four donors).

Clones were sequenced by immunoSEQ multiplex PCR, and TCRdb holds only the in-frame ones, with some missing. This sample has 1.4 million to 1.5 million clones, with roughly 95% found just once. The sequenced material came from naive CD4+ T cells sorted from blood. This sample's subset: CD45RA+ positively selected. The chain links TRBV6-1 to TRBJ1-5; D is uncertain. The TCR sequence derives from a young man in good health. Here the CDR3 DNA reads TGTGCCAGCAGTGAAGCGGGCGGGATTAATCAGCCCCAGCATTTT. This codes for CASSEAGGINQPQHF.